This T cell receptor (beta chain) is drawn from a study of CD8 T cells in Susac syndrome. Reverse transcription of roughly 0.45 to 1 ug RNA used random hexamers. One entry per CDR3 protein results from TCRdb running MiXCR on the immunoSEQ multiplex PCR reads. The table has around 81,000 distinct CDR3 sequences, 94% seen once. This CDR3 has 14 amino acids. Per the germline V gene, CDR1 is SEHNR and CDR2 is FQNEAQ (reference sequence). Trimming took 5 bases from V and 0 from J; bases not matched to a gene: 0. This sequence originates from a human donor with Susac syndrome. The chain is built from TRBV7-9 and TRBJ1-5; 8 bases match TRBD1. Input material: CD8+ T cells from PBMCs. The CDR3 region has the DNA TGTGCCAGCAGCGACAGGGGTAGCAATCAGCCCCAGCATTTT. Protein product: CASSDRGSNQPQHF.